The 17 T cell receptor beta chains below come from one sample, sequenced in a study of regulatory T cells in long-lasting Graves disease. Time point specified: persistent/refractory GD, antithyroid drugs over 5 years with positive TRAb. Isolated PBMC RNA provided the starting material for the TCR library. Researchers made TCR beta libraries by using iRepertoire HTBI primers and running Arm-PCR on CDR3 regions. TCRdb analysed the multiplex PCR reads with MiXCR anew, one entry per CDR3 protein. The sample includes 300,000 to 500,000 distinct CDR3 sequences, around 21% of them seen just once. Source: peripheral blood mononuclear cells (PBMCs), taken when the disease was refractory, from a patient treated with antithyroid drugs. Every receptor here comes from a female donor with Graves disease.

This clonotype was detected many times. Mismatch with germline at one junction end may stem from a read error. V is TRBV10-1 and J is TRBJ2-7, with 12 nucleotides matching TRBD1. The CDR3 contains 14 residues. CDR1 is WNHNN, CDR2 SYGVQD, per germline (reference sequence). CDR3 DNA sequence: TGTGCCAGCAGTCCGGGACAGGGGGCCCACGAGCAGTACTTC. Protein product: CASSPGQGAHEQYF.

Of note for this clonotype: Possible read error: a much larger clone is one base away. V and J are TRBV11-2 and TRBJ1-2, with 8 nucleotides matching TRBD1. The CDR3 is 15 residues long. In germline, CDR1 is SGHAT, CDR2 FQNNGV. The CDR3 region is CASSSPGQANYSYTF. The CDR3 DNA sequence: TGTGCCAGCAGCTCTCCGGGACAGGCAAACTATAGCTACACCTTC.

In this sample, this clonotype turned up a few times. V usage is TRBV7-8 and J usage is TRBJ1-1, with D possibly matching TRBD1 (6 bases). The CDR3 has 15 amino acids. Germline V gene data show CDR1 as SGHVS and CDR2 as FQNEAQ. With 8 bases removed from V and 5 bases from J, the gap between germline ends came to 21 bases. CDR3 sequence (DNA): TGTGCCAGCGTAGGGGGGGCAAATTCTTTTACTGAAGCTTTCTTT. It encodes CASVGGANSFTEAFF.

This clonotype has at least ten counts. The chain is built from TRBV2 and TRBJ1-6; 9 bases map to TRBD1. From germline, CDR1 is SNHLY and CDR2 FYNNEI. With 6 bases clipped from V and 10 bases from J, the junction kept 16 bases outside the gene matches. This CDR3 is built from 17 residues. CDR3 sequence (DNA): TGTGCCAGCAGGGGTTCCACCGGGACAGGGATGCGGTCACCCCTCCACTTT. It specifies CASRGSTGTGMRSPLHF.

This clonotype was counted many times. The CDR3 nucleotides read TGTGCCAGCTGGGGACAGCCGAACACCGGGGAGCTGTTTTTT. This translates into CASWGQPNTGELFF. The chain has TRBV28 and TRBJ2-2, with 7 bases fitting TRBD1. CDR3 size: 14 residues. CDR1 is MDHEN, CDR2 SYDVKM, per germline. The J segment lost 0 bases and the V segment lost 8 bases, leaving 3 bases of the junction unmatched.

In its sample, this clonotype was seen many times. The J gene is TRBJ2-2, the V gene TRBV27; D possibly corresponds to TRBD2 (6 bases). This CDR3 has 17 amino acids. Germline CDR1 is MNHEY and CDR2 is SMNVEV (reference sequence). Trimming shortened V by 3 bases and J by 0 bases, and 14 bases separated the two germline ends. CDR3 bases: TGTGCCAGCAGTTTGGGTTGGCGGGGTTCGAACACCGGGGAGCTGTTTTTT. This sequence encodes CASSLGWRGSNTGELFF.

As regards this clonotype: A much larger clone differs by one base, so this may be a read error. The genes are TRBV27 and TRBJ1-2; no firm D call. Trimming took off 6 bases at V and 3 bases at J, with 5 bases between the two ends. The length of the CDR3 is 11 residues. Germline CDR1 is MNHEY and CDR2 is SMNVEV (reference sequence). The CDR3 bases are TGTGCCAGCAGGGAAGACTATGGCTACACCTTC. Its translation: CASREDYGYTF.

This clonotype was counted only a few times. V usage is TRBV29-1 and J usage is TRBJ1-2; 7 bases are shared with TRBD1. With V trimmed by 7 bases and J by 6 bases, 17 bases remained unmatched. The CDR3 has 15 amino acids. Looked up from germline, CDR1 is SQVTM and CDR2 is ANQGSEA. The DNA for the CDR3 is TGCAGCGCGAACGGAAAGCAGGGGGTTCCCCATGGCTACACCTTC. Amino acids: CSANGKQGVPHGYTF.

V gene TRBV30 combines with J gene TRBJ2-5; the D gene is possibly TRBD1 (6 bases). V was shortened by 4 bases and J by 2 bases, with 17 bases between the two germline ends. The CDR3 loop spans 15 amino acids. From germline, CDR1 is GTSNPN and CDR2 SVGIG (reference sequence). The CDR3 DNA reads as TGTGCCTGGACCATCAGAGGACAGCCTCAAGAGACCCAGTACTTC. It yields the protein CAWTIRGQPQETQYF.

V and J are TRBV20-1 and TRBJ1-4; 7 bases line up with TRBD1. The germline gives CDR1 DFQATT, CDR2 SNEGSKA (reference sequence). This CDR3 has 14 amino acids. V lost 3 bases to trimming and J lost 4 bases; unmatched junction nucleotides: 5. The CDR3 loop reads CSARGTEHNEKLFF. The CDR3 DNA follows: TGCAGTGCTAGGGGGACAGAGCATAATGAAAAACTGTTTTTT.

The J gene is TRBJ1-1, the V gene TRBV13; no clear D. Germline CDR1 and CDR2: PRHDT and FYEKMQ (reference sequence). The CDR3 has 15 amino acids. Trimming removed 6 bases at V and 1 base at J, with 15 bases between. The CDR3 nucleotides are TGTGCCAGCAGGAGTAAGGTCGAGGGGAACACTGAAGCTTTCTTT. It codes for CASRSKVEGNTEAFF.

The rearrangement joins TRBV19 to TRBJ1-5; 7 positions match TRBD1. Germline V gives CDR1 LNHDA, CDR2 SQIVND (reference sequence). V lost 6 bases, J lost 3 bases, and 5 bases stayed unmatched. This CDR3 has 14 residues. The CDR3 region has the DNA TGTGCCAGTAGGATGACAGGGCCCAATCAGCCCCAGCATTTT. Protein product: CASRMTGPNQPQHF.

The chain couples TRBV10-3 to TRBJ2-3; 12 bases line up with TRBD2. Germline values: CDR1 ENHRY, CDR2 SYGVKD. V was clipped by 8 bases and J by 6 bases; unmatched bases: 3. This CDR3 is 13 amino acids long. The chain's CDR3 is CAIGLAGMDTQYF. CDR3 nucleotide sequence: TGTGCCATCGGACTAGCGGGGATGGATACGCAGTATTTT.

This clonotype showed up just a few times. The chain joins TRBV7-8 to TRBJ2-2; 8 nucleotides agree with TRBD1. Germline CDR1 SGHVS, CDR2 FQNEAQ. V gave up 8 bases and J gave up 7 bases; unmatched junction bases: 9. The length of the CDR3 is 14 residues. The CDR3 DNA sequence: TGTGCCAGCGTGGACAGGGCGACCGGCGGGGAGCTGTTTTTT. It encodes CASVDRATGGELFF. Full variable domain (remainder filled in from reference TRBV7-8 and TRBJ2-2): GAGVSQSPRYKVAKRGQDVALRCDPISGHVSLFWYQQALGQGPEFLTYFQNEAQLDKSGLPSDRFFAERPEGSVSTLKIQRTQQEDSAVYLCASVDRATGGELFFGEGSRLTVL.

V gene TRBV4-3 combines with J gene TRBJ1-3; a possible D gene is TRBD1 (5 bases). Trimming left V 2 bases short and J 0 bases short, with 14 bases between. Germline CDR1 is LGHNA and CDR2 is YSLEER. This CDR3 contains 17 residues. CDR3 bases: TGCGCCAGCAGCCAAACGTTCGACAGAGACTCTGGAAACACCATATATTTT. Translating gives CASSQTFDRDSGNTIYF.

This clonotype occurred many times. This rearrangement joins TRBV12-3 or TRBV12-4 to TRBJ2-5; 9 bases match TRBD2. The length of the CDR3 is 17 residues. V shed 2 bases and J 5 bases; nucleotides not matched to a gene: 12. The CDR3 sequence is CASSLQAGAGGPETQYF. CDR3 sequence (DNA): TGTGCCAGCAGTTTACAGGCGGGCGCGGGAGGGCCTGAGACCCAGTACTTC.

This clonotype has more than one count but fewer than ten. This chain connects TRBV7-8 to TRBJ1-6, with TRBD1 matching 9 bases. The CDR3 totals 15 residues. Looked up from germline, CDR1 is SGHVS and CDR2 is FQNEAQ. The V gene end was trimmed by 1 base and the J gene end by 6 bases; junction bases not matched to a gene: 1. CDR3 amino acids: CASSLGQGVNSPLHF. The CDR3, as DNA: TGTGCCAGCAGCTTAGGACAGGGGGTTAATTCACCCCTCCACTTT.